This T cell receptor (beta chain) comes out of a study of naive and memory T cell subsets. General study points: Possibly reflecting memory cells re-expressing CD45RA, a few larger clonotypes occurred in naive repertoires, especially CD8.

The table lists this clonotype with a few counts. Its antigen is as yet unknown. The beta constant-region primer was an equimolar mix of two oligonucleotides covering TRBC1 and TRBC2. Nested alpha and beta constant-region primers with the SP2 primer drove four PCR rounds on ligated cDNA. TCRdb analysed the UMI-ligation and nested PCR reads with MiXCR anew, one entry per CDR3 protein. The sample holds approximately 140,000 distinct CDR3 sequences, 22% seen once. Germline lookup yields CDR1 SGHTA and CDR2 FQGTGA. The CDR3 extends over 13 amino acids. V shed 4 bases, J shed 15 bases, and the junction held 12 bases outside the gene matches.

V is TRBV7-3 and J is TRBJ2-1; 7 bases match TRBD2. This receptor was obtained from a human donor in good health. Sequenced input: naive CD4+ T cells from blood. The CDR3 sequence is CASSSRLAELVFF. For the CDR3, the DNA is TGTGCCAGCAGCTCCAGGCTAGCGGAGTTAGTGTTCTTC.